One and the same sample provided the 32 T cell receptor beta chains below, sequenced in a study of cytomegalovirus exposure and HLA in healthy donors. The PCR ran on 60 Vbeta and 13 Jbeta primers. Produced via immunoSEQ multiplex PCR; TCRdb's table is partial and in-frame only. Of about 140,000 clones in the sample, around 87% were seen once. The sample was PBMCs. The receptor set was obtained from a woman younger than 45 in good health and CMV-seronegative.

The gene calls are TRBV21-1 and TRBJ2-7; the table's D call, TRBD1, has no DNA check behind it. TRBV21-1 is annotated as a pseudogene. This CDR3 region has 17 residues. In nucleotides, the CDR3 is TGTGCCAGCAGCAAAACCCCGACCGTCAGGGGCCTCTGCGAGCAGTACTTC. Translating it yields CASSKTPTVRGLCEQYF.

This rearrangement joins TRBV12-2 to TRBJ2-1; the tabulated D call, TRBD2, remains unverified against the DNA. TRBV12-2 is flagged as a pseudogene. The CDR3 length is 18 residues. The DNA of the CDR3 is TGTGCAAGTCGCTTTGTACTAGCGGGAGACCACTCCTACAATGAGCAGTTCTTC. Amino acids: CASRFVLAGDHSYNEQFF.

The rearrangement joins TRBV19 to TRBJ2-3; TRBD2 matches at 14 bases. Germline assignment: CDR1 LNHDA and CDR2 SQIVND (reference sequence). The CDR3 contains 15 residues. Germline trimming cut 5 bases from V and 6 bases from J; bases unmatched to any gene: 4. The CDR3 here is CASSRLAGGLDTQYF. CDR3 sequence (DNA): TGTGCCAGTAGTCGACTAGCGGGGGGGCTGGATACGCAGTATTTT.

On this clone: Mismatch with germline at one junction end may stem from a read error. This chain uses TRBV2 with TRBJ2-5; D is perhaps TRBD1 (5 bases). Germline values: CDR1 SNHLY, CDR2 FYNNEI. The CDR3 sequence is 15 residues long. The CDR3 sequence is CASSAGRLNQETQYF. CDR3 coding DNA: TGTGCCAGCAGTGCAGGGCGCCTCAACCAGGAGACCCAGTACTTC. The variable domain in full, completed from reference TRBV2 and TRBJ2-5, reads EPEVTQTPSHQVTQMGQEVILRCVPISNHLYFYWYRQILGQKVEFLVSFYNNEISEKSEIFDDQFSVERPDGSNFTLKIRSTKLEDSAMYFCASSAGRLNQETQYFGPGTRLLVL.

This chain links TRBV27 with TRBJ1-1; D not resolved. The CDR3 consists of 14 residues. Trimming shortened V by 3 bases and J by 1 base, and 9 bases separated the two germline ends. Germline V gives CDR1 MNHEY, CDR2 SMNVEV (reference sequence). The CDR3 sequence: CASSFYVGNTEAFF. For the CDR3, the DNA is TGTGCCAGCAGTTTCTACGTTGGGAACACTGAAGCTTTCTTT.

The J gene is TRBJ2-7, the V gene TRBV5-5, with 12 positions matching TRBD2. V shed 1 base and J 7 bases; nucleotides not matched to a gene: 9. This CDR3 is 16 amino acids long. CDR1 is SGHKS and CDR2 is YYEKEE in the germline V gene (reference sequence). CDR3 coding DNA: TGTGCCAGCAGCTTGACCTGGACTAGCGGGATGGGTGAGCAGTACTTC. Its protein product is CASSLTWTSGMGEQYF.

This clone was observed a single time. The chain has TRBV6-5 and TRBJ2-5, with 12 bases lining up with TRBD1. The J call may be in error: the DNA end matches TRBJ2-7 better. The length of the CDR3 is 14 residues. Germline-derived CDR1 and CDR2 are MNHEY and SVGAGI. For the CDR3, the DNA is TGTGCCAGCAGGGGGACAGGGGGCCCGTACGAGCAGTACTTC. Translating gives CASRGTGGPYEQYF.

The DNA for the CDR3 is TGTGCCAGCAGCCTAACCATGGATACGCAGTATTTT. Its protein product is CASSLTMDTQYF. J is TRBJ2-3 and V is TRBV7-2; D call uncertain. V was pared by 5 bases and J by 6 bases, with 9 bases between. This CDR3 has 12 amino acids. From germline, CDR1 is SGHTA and CDR2 FQGNSA.

The V and J genes are TRBV5-4 and TRBJ2-2; maybe TRBD1 (5 bases). The CDR3 runs 13 residues. Trimming stripped 0 bases from V and 11 bases from J, with 11 bases between. The germline CDR1 and CDR2 sequences are SGHNT and YYREEE (reference sequence). As DNA, the CDR3 is TGTGCCAGCAGCTTGGCGGGTGACAGAGAGCTGTTTTTT. It codes for CASSLAGDRELFF.

The chain uses TRBV28 and TRBJ1-6; D perhaps matches TRBD1 (5 bases). The CDR3 has 13 amino acids. Trimming left V 9 bases short and J 7 bases short, with 13 bases between. Germline V gene sequence: CDR1 MDHEN, CDR2 SYDVKM. The CDR3 sequence: CASLGVLNSPLHF. In DNA form, the CDR3 reads TGTGCCAGTCTAGGGGTGTTGAATTCACCCCTCCACTTT.

The chain employs TRBV19 and TRBJ2-3, with D unresolved. The germline V gene has CDR1 LNHDA and CDR2 SQIVND (reference sequence). With 2 bases removed from V and 1 base from J, the gap between germline ends came to 7 bases. The CDR3 covers 14 residues. The CDR3 is CASSIIPGTDTQYF. DNA for the CDR3: TGTGCCAGTAGTATAATCCCAGGCACAGATACGCAGTATTTT.

The chain links TRBV5-1 to TRBJ2-7; D is perhaps TRBD2 (5 bases). The germline V gene has CDR1 SGHRS and CDR2 YFSETQ. The CDR3 loop spans 15 amino acids. The V end lost 4 bases, the J end lost 1 base, and 15 bases lay between the germline ends. CDR3 nucleotide sequence: TGCGCCAGCAGCCCCCCGGGGTCAGAGTCCTACGAGCAGTACTTC. This translates into CASSPPGSESYEQYF.

The gene calls are TRBV7-9 and TRBJ2-3, with D maybe TRBD2 (6 bases). V shed 2 bases and J shed 2 bases, with 20 bases lying between them. Germline loops: CDR1 SEHNR, CDR2 FQNEAQ (reference sequence). This CDR3 comprises 18 residues. Written as DNA, the CDR3 is TGTGCCAGCAGCTTAAGTGGCGGGGCCATAACCCCCACAGATACGCAGTATTTT. Protein product: CASSLSGGAITPTDTQYF.

The genes are TRBV27 and TRBJ2-3, with unresolved D. Germline CDR1 reads MNHEY; CDR2 reads SMNVEV (reference sequence). There are 16 residues in the CDR3. Between the trimmed V and J ends, which lost 2 bases and 3 bases, there was a span of 15 bases. CDR3 sequence reads: CASSLVAGFATDTQYF. CDR3 DNA sequence: TGTGCCAGCAGTTTAGTCGCAGGCTTCGCTACAGATACGCAGTATTTT.

The chain has TRBV27 and TRBJ2-3, with a weak D call TRBD2 (5 bases). CDR3 length: 13 amino acids. Germline CDR1 and CDR2: MNHEY and SMNVEV (reference sequence). V lost 6 bases, J lost 2 bases, and 9 bases lay in between. The CDR3 nucleotides are TGTGCCAGCAGGGACTTTTACACAGATACGCAGTATTTT. This sequence encodes CASRDFYTDTQYF.

The V gene is TRBV9, the J gene TRBJ1-4; 7 nucleotides match TRBD1. This CDR3 has 15 amino acids. The J segment lost 8 bases and the V segment lost 0 bases, leaving 7 bases of the junction unmatched. The V gene's germline CDR1 is SGDLS and CDR2 YYNGEE. CDR3 region: CASSVERGHGEKLFF. The CDR3 DNA is TGTGCCAGCAGCGTAGAGAGGGGGCATGGGGAAAAACTGTTTTTT.

The chain employs TRBV7-9 and TRBJ2-7; D is perhaps TRBD1 (5 bases). The CDR3 spans 15 residues. Trimming pared 1 base from V and 2 bases from J, leaving 12 bases between. CDR1 and CDR2 (germline): SEHNR, FQNEAQ (reference sequence). In nucleotides, the CDR3 is TGTGCCAGCAGCTTAGGGGGCCCACTCCCCTACGAGCAGTACTTC. Its protein product is CASSLGGPLPYEQYF. Full variable domain (rest looked up from reference TRBV7-9 and TRBJ2-7): DTGVSQNPRHKITKRGQNVTFRCDPISEHNRLYWYRQTLGQGPEFLTYFQNEAQLEKSRLLSDRFSAERPKGSFSTLEIQRTEQGDSAMYLCASSLGGPLPYEQYFGPGTRLTVT.

The chain is built from TRBV7-3 and TRBJ2-1; D is perhaps TRBD2 (5 bases). CDR1 SGHTA and CDR2 FQGTGA come from the germline V gene. The germline V and J ends were trimmed by 5 bases and 1 base, with 12 bases remaining between them. CDR3 length equals 15 residues. For the CDR3, the DNA is TGTGCCAGCAGCGTCGGAGGCTCATCCTACAATGAGCAGTTCTTC. It specifies CASSVGGSSYNEQFF. Variable domain in full (rest from reference TRBV7-3 and TRBJ2-1): GAGVSQTPSNKVTEKGKYVELRCDPISGHTALYWYRQSLGQGPEFLIYFQGTGAADDSGLPNDRFFAVRPEGSVSTLKIQRTERGDSAVYLCASSVGGSSYNEQFFGPGTRLTVL.

CDR3 nucleotides: TGTGCCATCAGTGAGTCGGCAGTACCATATGGCTACACCTTC. Its translation is CAISESAVPYGYTF. The chain joins TRBV10-3 to TRBJ1-2; D is undetermined. The CDR3 runs to 14 residues. Trimming shortened V by 0 bases and J by 5 bases, and 10 bases separated the two germline ends. Germline values: CDR1 ENHRY, CDR2 SYGVKD.

The rearrangement uses TRBV4-1 and TRBJ2-2, with TRBD2 matching over 16 bases. The junction had 6 bases not matched to a gene; V was cut back by 1 base and J by 4 bases. Germline V gene data show CDR1 as MGHRA and CDR2 as YSYEKL. This CDR3 is 19 amino acids long. Here the CDR3 DNA reads TGCGCCAGCAGCCAAGTGGGACTAGCGGGGGGGCCTAGCACCGGGGAGCTGTTTTTT. It encodes CASSQVGLAGGPSTGELFF.

The rearrangement links TRBV9 to TRBJ2-5; tentative D call: TRBD2 (5 bases). CDR3 size: 16 residues. Between the trimmed V and J ends, which lost 0 bases and 2 bases, there was a span of 14 bases. Germline V gene sequence: CDR1 SGDLS, CDR2 YYNGEE. CDR3 in amino acids: CASSVGGGPRQETQYF. The CDR3, as DNA: TGTGCCAGCAGCGTAGGTGGAGGCCCGAGACAAGAGACCCAGTACTTC. Together with reference TRBV9 and TRBJ2-5, the CDR3 gives the full variable domain: DSGVTQTPKHLITATGQRVTLRCSPRSGDLSVYWYQQSLDQGLQFLIQYYNGEERAKGNILERFSAQQFPDLHSELNLSSLELGDSALYFCASSVGGGPRQETQYFGPGTRLLVL.

The V gene is TRBV4-3, the J gene TRBJ2-7, with 10 bases aligning to TRBD1. The CDR3 length is 15 residues. CDR1 and CDR2 (germline): LGHNA, YSLEER. V gave up 0 bases and J gave up 4 bases; unmatched junction bases: 3. The CDR3 DNA follows: TGCGCCAGCAGCCAAGAATTGGGACAGGGGTACGAGCAGTACTTC. Protein: CASSQELGQGYEQYF.

The rearrangement joins TRBV28 to TRBJ2-5; TRBD1 matches 7 bases. V lost 5 bases and J lost 5; bases outside the gene matches: 14. CDR1 is MDHEN and CDR2 is SYDVKM in the germline V gene. The CDR3 runs to 16 residues. CDR3 sequence (DNA): TGTGCCAGCAGTCAAGTCCGACAGGGCGTACGGGAGACCCAGTACTTC. It codes for CASSQVRQGVRETQYF.

The chain employs TRBV28 and TRBJ1-5; no reliable D call. CDR1 is MDHEN, CDR2 SYDVKM, per germline. Trimming stripped 7 bases from V and 6 bases from J, with 16 bases between. The CDR3 totals 14 residues. CDR3: CASTEGGVGQPQHF. The CDR3 region has the DNA TGTGCCAGCACCGAAGGTGGAGTCGGTCAGCCCCAGCATTTT. The complete variable domain, with remaining parts taken from reference TRBV28 and TRBJ1-5, reads DVKVTQSSRYLVKRTGEKVFLECVQDMDHENMFWYRQDPGLGLRLIYFSYDVKMKEKGDIPEGYSVSREKKERFSLILESASTNQTSMYLCASTEGGVGQPQHFGDGTRLSIL.

The rearrangement joins TRBV4-2 to TRBJ1-3; no clear D. The CDR3 runs 16 residues. V lost 1 base, J lost 0 bases, and 10 bases lay in between. Germline CDR1 is LGHNA and CDR2 is YNFKEQ. The CDR3 reads CASSQGALSSGNTIYF. The CDR3 DNA reads TGTGCCAGCAGCCAAGGGGCTTTAAGCTCTGGAAACACCATATATTTT.

This clone was found once. This chain joins TRBV5-4 and TRBJ1-1; D possibly corresponds to TRBD1 (6 bases). V gave up 5 bases and J gave up 4 bases, with 12 bases separating them. This CDR3 spans 13 amino acids. Germline V gives CDR1 SGHNT, CDR2 YYREEE (reference sequence). DNA for the CDR3: TGTGCCAGCAGTCAACAAGGGGGCACTGAAGCTTTCTTT. Amino acid sequence: CASSQQGGTEAFF. Based on the CDR3 plus reference TRBV5-4 and TRBJ1-1, the full variable domain is ETGVTQSPTHLIKTRGQQVTLRCSSQSGHNTVSWYQQALGQGPQFIFQYYREEENGRGNFPPRFSGLQFPNYSSELNVNALELDDSALYLCASSQQGGTEAFFGQGTRLTVV.

V usage is TRBV5-6 and J usage is TRBJ2-2, with 12 bases matching TRBD1. V dropped 2 bases and J dropped 5; count of bases not matched to a gene: 4. The CDR3 has 16 residues. The germline V gene encodes CDR1 SGHDT and CDR2 YYEEEE. The CDR3, as DNA: TGTGCCAGCAGCTTACCGGGACAGGGGGCAACCGGGGAGCTGTTTTTT. The encoded protein is CASSLPGQGATGELFF.

The V and J genes are TRBV7-9 and TRBJ2-3; 7 nucleotides line up with TRBD2. The CDR3 is 17 amino acids. V was clipped by 5 bases and J by 1 base; unmatched bases: 12. Per the germline V gene, CDR1 is SEHNR and CDR2 is FQNEAQ (reference sequence). CDR3 coding DNA: TGTGCCAGCAGCCGACCCTCCGGGACTACCGGCACAGATACGCAGTATTTT. Amino acid sequence: CASSRPSGTTGTDTQYF.

The V gene is TRBV7-2, the J gene TRBJ2-7, with 10 nucleotides matching TRBD2. Trimming took 6 bases from V and 6 from J; bases not matched to a gene: 2. This CDR3 is 12 amino acids long. Germline assignment: CDR1 SGHTA and CDR2 FQGNSA. CDR3 in DNA: TGTGCCAGCAGTGGACTAGCGGTCGAGCAGTACTTC. Translating gives CASSGLAVEQYF.

The chain has TRBV4-3 and TRBJ2-2; 7 bases align to TRBD2. CDR3 length: 19 amino acids. The junction had 11 bases not matched to a gene; V was cut back by 0 bases and J by 1 base. Per germline, CDR1 LGHNA and CDR2 YSLEER. The CDR3 coding sequence is TGCGCCAGCAGCCAAGAGGGAGGGAGGGCCAAACTGAACACCGGGGAGCTGTTTTTT. This encodes CASSQEGGRAKLNTGELFF.

J is TRBJ2-5 and V is TRBV7-5; TRBD1 was called by the table and not checked on the DNA. TRBV7-5 is designated a pseudogene. The CDR3 extends over 15 amino acids. The CDR3 region has the DNA TGTGTCAGAAGCTTAATAGACCAGGGTCCGGAGACCCAGTACTTC. This encodes CVRSLIDQGPETQYF.

This clone has only a few counts. V and J are TRBV28 and TRBJ1-2, with D perhaps matching TRBD1 (5 bases). The CDR3 consists of 15 residues. V lost 4 bases to trimming and J lost 4 bases, with 16 bases between them. From germline, CDR1 is MDHEN and CDR2 SYDVKM. The CDR3 bases are TGTGCCAGCAGTTCCGGCGGGGGTTACACCTATGGCTACACCTTC. It codes for CASSSGGGYTYGYTF.